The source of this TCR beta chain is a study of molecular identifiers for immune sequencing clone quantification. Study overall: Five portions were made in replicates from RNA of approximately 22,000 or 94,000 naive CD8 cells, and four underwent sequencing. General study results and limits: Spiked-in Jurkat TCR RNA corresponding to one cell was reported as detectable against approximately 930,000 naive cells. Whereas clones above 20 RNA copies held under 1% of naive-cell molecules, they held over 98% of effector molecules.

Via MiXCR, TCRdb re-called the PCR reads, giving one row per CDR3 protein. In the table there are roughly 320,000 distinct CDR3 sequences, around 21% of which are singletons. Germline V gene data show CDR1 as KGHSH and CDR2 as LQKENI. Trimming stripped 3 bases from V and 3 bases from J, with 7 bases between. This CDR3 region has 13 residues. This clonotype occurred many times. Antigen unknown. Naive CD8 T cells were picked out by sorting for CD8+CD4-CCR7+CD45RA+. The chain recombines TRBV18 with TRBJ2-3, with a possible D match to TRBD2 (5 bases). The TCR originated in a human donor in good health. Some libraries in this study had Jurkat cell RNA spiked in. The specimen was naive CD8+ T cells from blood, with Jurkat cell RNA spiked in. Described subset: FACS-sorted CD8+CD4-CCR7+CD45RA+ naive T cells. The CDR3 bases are TGTGCCAGCTCACCGGGGAGTACAGATACGCAGTATTTT. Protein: CASSPGSTDTQYF.